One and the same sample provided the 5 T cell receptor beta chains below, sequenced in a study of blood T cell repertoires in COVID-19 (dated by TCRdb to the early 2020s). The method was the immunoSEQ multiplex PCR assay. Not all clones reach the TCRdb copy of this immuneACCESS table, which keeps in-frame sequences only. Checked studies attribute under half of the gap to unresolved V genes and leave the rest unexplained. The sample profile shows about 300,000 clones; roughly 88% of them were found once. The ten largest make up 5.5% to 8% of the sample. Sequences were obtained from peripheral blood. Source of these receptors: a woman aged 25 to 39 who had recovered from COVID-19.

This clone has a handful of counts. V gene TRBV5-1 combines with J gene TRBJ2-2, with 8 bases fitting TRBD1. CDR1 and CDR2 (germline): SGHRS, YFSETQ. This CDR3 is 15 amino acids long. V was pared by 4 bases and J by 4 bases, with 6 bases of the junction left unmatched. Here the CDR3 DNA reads TGCGCCAGCAGCCACCGAGACAGGGGCACCGGGGAGCTGTTTTTT. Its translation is CASSHRDRGTGELFF.

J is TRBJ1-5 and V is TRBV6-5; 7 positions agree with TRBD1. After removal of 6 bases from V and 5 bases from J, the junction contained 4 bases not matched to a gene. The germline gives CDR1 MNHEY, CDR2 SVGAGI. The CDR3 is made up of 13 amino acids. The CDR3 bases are TGTGCCAGCAGGGCTGACAGGGATCAGCCCCAGCATTTT. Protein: CASRADRDQPQHF.

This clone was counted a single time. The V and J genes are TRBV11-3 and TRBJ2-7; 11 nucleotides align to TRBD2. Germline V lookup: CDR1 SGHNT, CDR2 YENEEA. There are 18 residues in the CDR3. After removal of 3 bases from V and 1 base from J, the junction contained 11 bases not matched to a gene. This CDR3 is CASSFLGLAGGLSYEQYF. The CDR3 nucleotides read TGTGCCAGCAGCTTCCTCGGACTAGCGGGCGGCCTTTCCTACGAGCAGTACTTC.

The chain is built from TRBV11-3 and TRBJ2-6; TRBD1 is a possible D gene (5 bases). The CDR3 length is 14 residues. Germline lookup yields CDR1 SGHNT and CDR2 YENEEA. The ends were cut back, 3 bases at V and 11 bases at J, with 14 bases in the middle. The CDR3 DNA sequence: TGTGCCAGCAGCTTTGGTCCGACAGACGACGTCCTGACTTTC. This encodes CASSFGPTDDVLTF.

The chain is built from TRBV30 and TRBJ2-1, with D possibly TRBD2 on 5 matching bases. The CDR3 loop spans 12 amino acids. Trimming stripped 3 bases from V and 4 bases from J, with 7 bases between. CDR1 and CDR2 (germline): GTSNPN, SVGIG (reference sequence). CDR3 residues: CAWRPGYNEQFF. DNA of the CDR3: TGTGCCTGGAGGCCGGGGTACAATGAGCAGTTCTTC.